This TCR beta chain is drawn from a study (dated by TCRdb to the mid-2010s). At the level of the whole study: Whether tumor-infiltrating Tregs in breast cancer are recruited from blood Tregs or converted in situ from other CD4+ T cell subsets was tested. Summary of the overall study and its limitations: Validation in the larger cohort was restricted to a single TCR beta V-J rearrangement rather than whole repertoires. The greatest overlap of tumor-infiltrating Treg TCR alpha and beta sequences was with tumor naive CD4+ T cells, followed next by blood naive CD4+ T cells. Tumor memory CD4+ T cell TCR gene usage clustered with blood and lymph node memory CD4+ cells and lymph node naive CD4+ cells.

Remarks on this clonotype: Its antigen is currently not known. Base qualities were left out, and no much larger clone turns up one base away.

Full-length TCR variable regions were amplified by 5' RACE PCR with constant-region reverse primers, followed by semi-nested PCR with Nested Universal Primer A. The ReliaPrep RNA Cell Miniprep System was used to extract total RNA, which was then reverse transcribed into 5'RACE-ready cDNA with the SMARTer RACE 5'/3' Kit. Multiplex adaptors were used to barcode full-length TCR alpha and beta libraries, and the barcoded libraries were sequenced on an Illumina MiSeq. The published analysis was carried out like this. For each of nine subset-tissue groups, sequencing data from the five patients were combined, and the groups were compared by unsupervised clustering of TCR gene usage. The Morisita-Horn index, with shared sequences weighted by their contribution to each repertoire, was used to calculate repertoire similarity. TCRdb took the public reads, trimmed them with fastp at Q25, ran MiXCR for clone calling and kept in-frame beta chains. Records with the same CDR3 protein are collapsed into one entry carrying the most frequent genes and DNA. The V and J calls follow TCRdb's processing rather than the paper's. The sample data list about 42,000 distinct CDR3 sequences, and about 30% of these were observed just once. The ten largest clones capture roughly 4% of the sample.

CD4+CD45RO+CD25- cells were isolated as memory CD4+ T cells. Tregs, naive and memory CD4+ T cells from tumor, blood and ipsilateral draining lymph nodes of a handful of breast cancer patients underwent full-length TCR alpha and beta sequencing. Tumor tissue and lymph nodes from ipsilateral axillary dissection were perfused with PBS, minced and digested with collagenase I and hyaluronidase. FACS confirmed that the sorted cell populations were more than 90% pure. V is cut by 8 bases and J by 7 bases, and the space between the germline ends is 9 bases. The CDR3, cysteine through phenylalanine, is 10 amino acids long. The retained sequence is limited to the CDR3, 30 bases, with the frame set at the first base. CDR1 MNHEY and CDR2 SVGAGI were looked up in the germline V gene.

The chain is encoded by TRBV6-5 joined to TRBJ2-7, with the D segment identity uncertain. This clonotype originated in a female donor with breast cancer. Input material: tumor-infiltrating memory CD4+ T cells sorted from the breast tumor. Explained via the paper, the cell subset or site label denotes: memory CD4+ T cells, CD4+CD45RO+CD25-. The CDR3 in this case is CASGLMEQYF. In nucleotide form, the sequence is TGTGCCAGCGGCTTAATGGAGCAGTACTTC.